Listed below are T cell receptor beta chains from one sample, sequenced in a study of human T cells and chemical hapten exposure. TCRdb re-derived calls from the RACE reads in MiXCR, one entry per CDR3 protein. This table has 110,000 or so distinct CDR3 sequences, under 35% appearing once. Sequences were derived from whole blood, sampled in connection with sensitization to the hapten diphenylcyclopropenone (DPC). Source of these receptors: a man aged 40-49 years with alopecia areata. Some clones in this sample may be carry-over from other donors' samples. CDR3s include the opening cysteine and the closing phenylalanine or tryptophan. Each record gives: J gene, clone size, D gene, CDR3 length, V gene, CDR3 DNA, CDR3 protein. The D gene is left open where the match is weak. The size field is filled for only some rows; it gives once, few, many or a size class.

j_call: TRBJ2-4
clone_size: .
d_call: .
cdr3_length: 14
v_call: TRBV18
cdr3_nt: TGTGCCAGCTCGGATGGCGGGCAGGGAAACATTCAGTACTTC
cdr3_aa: CASSDGGQGNIQYF

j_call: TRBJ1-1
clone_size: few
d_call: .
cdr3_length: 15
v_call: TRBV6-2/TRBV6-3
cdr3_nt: TGTGCCAGCAGTTACGCGATCCAGGGAGGCACTGAAGCTTTCTTT
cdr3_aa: CASSYAIQGGTEAFF

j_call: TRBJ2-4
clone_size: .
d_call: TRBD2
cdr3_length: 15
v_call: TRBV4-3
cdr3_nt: TGCGCCAGCAGCCAAGATGGACTAGCGGCAAACATTCAGTACTTC
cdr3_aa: CASSQDGLAANIQYF

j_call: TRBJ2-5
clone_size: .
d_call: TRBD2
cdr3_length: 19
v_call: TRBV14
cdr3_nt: TGTGCCAACAGACCCGGGACTAGCGGGAGGCTGGGCCTTCAAGAGACCCAGTACTTC
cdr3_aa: CANRPGTSGRLGLQETQYF

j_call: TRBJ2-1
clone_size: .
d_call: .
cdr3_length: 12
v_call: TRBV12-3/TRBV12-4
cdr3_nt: TGTGCCAGCAGTTCACTAGGGATGGAGCAGTTCTTC
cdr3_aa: CASSSLGMEQFF

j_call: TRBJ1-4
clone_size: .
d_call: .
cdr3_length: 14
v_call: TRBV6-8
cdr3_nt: TGTGCCGCGATCGAGCAGGGGAGTAATGAAAAACTGTTTTTT
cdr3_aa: CAAIEQGSNEKLFF

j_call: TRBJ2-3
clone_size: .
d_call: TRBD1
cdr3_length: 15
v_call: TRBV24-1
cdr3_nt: TGTGCCACCCGGGACAGTCGACTTCGCACAGATACGCAGTATTTT
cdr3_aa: CATRDSRLRTDTQYF

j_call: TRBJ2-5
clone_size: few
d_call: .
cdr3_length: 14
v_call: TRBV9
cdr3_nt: TGTGCCAGCAGCGTAACTGGTGGGGCTGAGACCCAGTACTTC
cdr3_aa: CASSVTGGAETQYF

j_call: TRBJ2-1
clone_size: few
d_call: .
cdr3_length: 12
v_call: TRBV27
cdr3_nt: TGTGCCAGCAGTTTAGGGGGCAGTGAGCAGTTCTTC
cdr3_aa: CASSLGGSEQFF

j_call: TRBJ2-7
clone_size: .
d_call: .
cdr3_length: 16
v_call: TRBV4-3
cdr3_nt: TGCGCCAGCAGCCAAGATGGTGGAGAAGGGGGGGGGGAGCAGTACTTC
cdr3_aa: CASSQDGGEGGGEQYF

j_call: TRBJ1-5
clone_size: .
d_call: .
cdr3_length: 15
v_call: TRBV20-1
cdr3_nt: TGCAGTGCTAGGATGGAGGAACGGGGTGATCAGCCCCAGCATTTT
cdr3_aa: CSARMEERGDQPQHF

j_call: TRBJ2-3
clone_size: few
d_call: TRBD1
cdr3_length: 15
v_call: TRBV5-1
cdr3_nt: TGCGCCAGCAGCTTGGACAGGGGGTTGGCAGATACGCAGTATTTT
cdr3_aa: CASSLDRGLADTQYF

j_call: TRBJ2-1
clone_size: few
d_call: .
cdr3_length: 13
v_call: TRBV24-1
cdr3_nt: TGTGCCACCAGTGATGGCTTAACCAATGAGCAGTTCTTC
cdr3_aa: CATSDGLTNEQFF

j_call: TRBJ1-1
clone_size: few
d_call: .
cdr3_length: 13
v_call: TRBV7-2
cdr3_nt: TGTGCCAGCAGCTTAGGGGGGCAGGGTAGGGCTTTCTTT
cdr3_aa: CASSLGGQGRAFF

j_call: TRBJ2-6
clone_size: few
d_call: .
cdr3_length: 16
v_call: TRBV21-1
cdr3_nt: TGTGCCAGCAGCAAACTGCTGCACGAGGGGGCCAACGTCCTGACTTTC
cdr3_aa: CASSKLLHEGANVLTF

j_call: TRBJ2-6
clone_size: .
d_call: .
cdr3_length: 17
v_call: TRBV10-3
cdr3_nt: TGTGCCATCAGGACGGTCCTTCTCGGCTCTGGGGCCAACGTCCTGACTTTC
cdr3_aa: CAIRTVLLGSGANVLTF

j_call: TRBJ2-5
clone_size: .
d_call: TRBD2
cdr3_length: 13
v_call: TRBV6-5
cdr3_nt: TGTGCCAGCGGGACTAGCCCGCAGGGGACCCAGTACTTC
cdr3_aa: CASGTSPQGTQYF

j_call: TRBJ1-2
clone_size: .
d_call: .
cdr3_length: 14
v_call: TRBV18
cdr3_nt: TGTGCCAGCTCATTAGGCGACAGCCACTATGGCTACACCTTC
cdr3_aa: CASSLGDSHYGYTF

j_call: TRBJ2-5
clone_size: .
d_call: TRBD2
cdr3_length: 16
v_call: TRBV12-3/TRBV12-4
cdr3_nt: TGTGCCAGCAGTTTATTGGCGGGAGCCGTACAAGAGACCCAGTACTTC
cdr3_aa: CASSLLAGAVQETQYF

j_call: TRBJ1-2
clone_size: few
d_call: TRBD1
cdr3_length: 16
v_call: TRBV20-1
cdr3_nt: TGCAGTGCTAGAAAACCCGGGGCAGGGGGGTCATATGGCTACACCTTC
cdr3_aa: CSARKPGAGGSYGYTF

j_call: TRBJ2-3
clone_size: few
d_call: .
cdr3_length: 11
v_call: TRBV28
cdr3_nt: TGTGCCAGCAGTTTTATAGATACGCAGTATTTT
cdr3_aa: CASSFIDTQYF

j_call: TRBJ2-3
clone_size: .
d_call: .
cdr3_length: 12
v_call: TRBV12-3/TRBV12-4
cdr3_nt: TGTGCCAGCAAGAAGGGCACAGATACGCAGTATTTT
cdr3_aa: CASKKGTDTQYF

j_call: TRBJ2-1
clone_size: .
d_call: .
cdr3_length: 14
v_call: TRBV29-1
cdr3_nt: TGCAGCGTTCCCCGGGCCCTGCCTTACAATGAGCAGTTCTTC
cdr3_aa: CSVPRALPYNEQFF

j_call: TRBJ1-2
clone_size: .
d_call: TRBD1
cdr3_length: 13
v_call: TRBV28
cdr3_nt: TGTGCCAGCAGTTTATCGACAGGGAATGGCTACACCTTC
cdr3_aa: CASSLSTGNGYTF

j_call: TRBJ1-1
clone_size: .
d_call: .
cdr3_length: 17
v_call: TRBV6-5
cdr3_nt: TGTGCCAGCAGTGAATCGTCCTACAGGGTTAAGAACACTGAAGCTTTCTTT
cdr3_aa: CASSESSYRVKNTEAFF

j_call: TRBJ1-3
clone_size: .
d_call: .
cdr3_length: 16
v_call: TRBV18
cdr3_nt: TGTGCCAGCTCACCAGCCCCGGGCAACTCTGGAAACACCATATATTTT
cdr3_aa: CASSPAPGNSGNTIYF

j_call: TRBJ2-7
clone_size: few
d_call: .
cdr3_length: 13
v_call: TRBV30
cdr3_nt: TGTGCCTGGAGTACTGGGACGTCCTACGAGCAGTACTTC
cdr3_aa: CAWSTGTSYEQYF

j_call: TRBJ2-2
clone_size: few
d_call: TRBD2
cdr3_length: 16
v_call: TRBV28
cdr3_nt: TGTGCCAGCAGTTTGTCTAGCGGGAGGGGTGCCGGGGAGCTGTTTTTT
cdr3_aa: CASSLSSGRGAGELFF

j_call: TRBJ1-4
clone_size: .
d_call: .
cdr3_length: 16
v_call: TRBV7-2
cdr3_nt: TGTGCCAGCAGCTCATGGACGGATTCAACTAATGAAAAACTGTTTTTT
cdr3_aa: CASSSWTDSTNEKLFF

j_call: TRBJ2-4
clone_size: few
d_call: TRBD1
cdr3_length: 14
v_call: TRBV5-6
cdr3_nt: TGTGCCAGCAGCTTGGCGGGGACAGTAAACATTCAGTACTTC
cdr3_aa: CASSLAGTVNIQYF

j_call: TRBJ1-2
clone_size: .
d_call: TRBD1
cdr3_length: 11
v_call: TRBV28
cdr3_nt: TGTGCGACGGGACAGGACTATGGCTACACCTTC
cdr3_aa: CATGQDYGYTF

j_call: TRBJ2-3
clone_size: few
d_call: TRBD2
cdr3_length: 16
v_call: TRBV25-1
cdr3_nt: TGTGCCAGCAGTGGGTCAGCGGGAGGTGAGGCAGATACGCAGTATTTT
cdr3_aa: CASSGSAGGEADTQYF

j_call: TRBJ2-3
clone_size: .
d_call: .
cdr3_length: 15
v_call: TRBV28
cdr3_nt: TGTGCCAGCAGTTTACCTGGACCAATGACTAATACGCAGTATTTT
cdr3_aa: CASSLPGPMTNTQYF

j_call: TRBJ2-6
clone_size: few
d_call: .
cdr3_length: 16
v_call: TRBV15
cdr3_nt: TGTGCCACCAGCAGAGATACAGGCTCTGGGGCCAACGTCCTGACTTTC
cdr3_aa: CATSRDTGSGANVLTF

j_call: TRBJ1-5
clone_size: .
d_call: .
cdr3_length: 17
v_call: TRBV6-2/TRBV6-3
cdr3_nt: TGTGCCAGCAGTTTTGCCGGACAGAACCTGTTCAATCAGCCCCAGCATTTT
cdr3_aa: CASSFAGQNLFNQPQHF

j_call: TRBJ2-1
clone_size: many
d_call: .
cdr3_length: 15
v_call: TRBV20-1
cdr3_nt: TGCAGTGCTTCCCTCCCGGGACGAACAAGGGGAGAGCAGTTCTTC
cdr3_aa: CSASLPGRTRGEQFF

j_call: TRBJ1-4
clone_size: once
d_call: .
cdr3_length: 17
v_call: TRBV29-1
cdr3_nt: TGCAGCGTTGAACTCCGCGCGGACAACCCCCAGAGGGAAAAACTGTTTTTT
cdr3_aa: CSVELRADNPQREKLFF

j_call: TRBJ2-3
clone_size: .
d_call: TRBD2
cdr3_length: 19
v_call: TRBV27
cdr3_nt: TGTGCCAGCAGTTTGTTCGCCAGGCTAGCGGGGGACTCCACAGATACGCAGTATTTT
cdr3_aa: CASSLFARLAGDSTDTQYF

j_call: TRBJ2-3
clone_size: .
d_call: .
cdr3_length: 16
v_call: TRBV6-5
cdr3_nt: TGTGCCAGCAGTTACCCCGGGGCCCGGGGCCCAGATACGCAGTATTTT
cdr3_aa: CASSYPGARGPDTQYF

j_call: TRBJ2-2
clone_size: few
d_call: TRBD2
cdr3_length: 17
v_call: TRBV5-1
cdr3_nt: TGCGCCAGCAGCTCTGGACTAGCGGGAGGAATCACCGGGGAGCTGTTTTTT
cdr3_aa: CASSSGLAGGITGELFF